These 12 T cell receptor beta chains originate from one sample sequenced in a study of T-cell reconstitution after alpha-beta-depleted transplantation in children. Unique molecular identifiers were built into the TCRbeta library. TCRdb reprocessed the PCR reads via MiXCR and lists one record per CDR3 protein. Among about 590,000 distinct CDR3 sequences listed, 10% to 15% were seen once. The sequenced sample was PBMCs, mostly from graft donor cells, obtained 360 days after TCRalphabeta/CD19-depleted stem cell transplant. These receptors were collected from a male patient under 18 who had a stem cell transplant for acute myeloid leukemia, so the T cells may come from the graft donor.

The chain couples TRBV15 to TRBJ2-1; TRBD1 aligns across 8 bases. Trimming took 6 bases from V and 6 from J; bases not matched to a gene: 7. Germline CDR1 reads LNHNV; CDR2 reads YYDKDF (reference sequence). The CDR3 contains 14 residues. The CDR3, as DNA: TGTGCCACCAGACGACAGGGGCGCCTCAATGAGCAGTTCTTC. This codes for CATRRQGRLNEQFF.

This clonotype was counted only a few times. The genes are TRBV9 and TRBJ2-5, with a possible D match to TRBD2 (5 bases). CDR1 is SGDLS and CDR2 is YYNGEE in the germline V gene. The CDR3 runs to 15 residues. V lost 0 bases to trimming and J lost 1 base, with 10 bases between them. Here the CDR3 reads CASSVVPSPQETQYF. The DNA of the CDR3 is TGTGCCAGCAGCGTAGTACCTAGCCCCCAAGAGACCCAGTACTTC.

Ten or more counts support this clonotype. This sequence joins TRBV28 and TRBJ2-5; TRBD1 or TRBD2 may be the D gene (5 bases each). The V end was cut by 8 bases, the J end by 0 bases, with 19 bases between. Per germline, CDR1 MDHEN and CDR2 SYDVKM. This CDR3 is built from 16 residues. CDR3 nucleotide sequence: TGTGCCAGCCGGGACGTATCTCACCCGTACCAAGAGACCCAGTACTTC. It codes for CASRDVSHPYQETQYF.

This clonotype was seen at least ten times. The rearrangement links TRBV28 to TRBJ2-6; D may correspond to TRBD1 or TRBD2 (5 bases each). V lost 0 bases, J lost 0 bases, and 12 bases lay in between. This CDR3 has 18 residues. Germline V gene sequence: CDR1 MDHEN, CDR2 SYDVKM. The CDR3 sequence: CASSLWGVGPSGANVLTF. The CDR3 DNA reads as TGTGCCAGCAGTTTATGGGGGGTAGGGCCCTCTGGGGCCAACGTCCTGACTTTC.

This chain connects TRBV6-5 to TRBJ1-5, with D perhaps TRBD1 (5 bases). This CDR3 region has 14 residues. From germline, CDR1 is MNHEY and CDR2 SVGAGI. The germline V and J ends were trimmed by 0 bases and 5 bases, with 8 bases remaining between them. The CDR3 is CASSYSRGDQPQHF. In nucleotides, the CDR3 is TGTGCCAGCAGTTACTCGCGGGGGGATCAGCCCCAGCATTTT.

This clonotype has ten or more counts. V is TRBV3-1 and J is TRBJ2-1, with 11 nucleotides matching TRBD2. The CDR3 totals 17 residues. Germline loops: CDR1 LGHDT, CDR2 YNNKEL (reference sequence). V trimming: 2 bases; J trimming: 7 bases; junction bases outside the gene matches: 10. In DNA, the CDR3 is TGTGCCAGCAGCCAATGGCCTGTGTCTAGCGGGAGGAATGAGCAGTTCTTC. The encoded protein is CASSQWPVSSGRNEQFF.

This clonotype was detected a few times. The chain links TRBV29-1 to TRBJ2-1, with TRBD2 matching 8 bases. J was trimmed by 9 bases and V by 4 bases; bases with no gene match: 14. The CDR3 loop spans 15 amino acids. From germline, CDR1 is SQVTM and CDR2 ANQGSEA. The chain's CDR3 is CSVVAAGGYNGEQFF. CDR3 DNA: TGCAGCGTTGTCGCCGCGGGAGGCTACAACGGTGAGCAGTTCTTC.

The chain carries TRBV29-1 and TRBJ1-1; no firm D call. The CDR3 has 12 amino acids. V gave up 3 bases and J gave up 1 base, with 6 bases separating them. From germline, CDR1 is SQVTM and CDR2 ANQGSEA. The CDR3, as DNA: TGCAGCGTTGATCCGGGGAACACTGAAGCTTTCTTT. This sequence encodes CSVDPGNTEAFF.

The chain uses TRBV28 and TRBJ2-5; D is possibly TRBD1 or TRBD2 (6 bases each). V was shortened by 2 bases and J by 6 bases, with 13 bases between the two germline ends. The CDR3 totals 14 residues. CDR1 MDHEN and CDR2 SYDVKM come from the germline V gene. The DNA of the CDR3 is TGTGCCAGCAGTTTAATAGGGGGGAGCCAGACCCAGTACTTC. Translated: CASSLIGGSQTQYF.

This clonotype showed up many times. The gene calls are TRBV7-9 and TRBJ2-7; 9 bases map to TRBD1. Germline assignment: CDR1 SEHNR and CDR2 FQNEAQ (reference sequence). The CDR3 sequence is 14 residues long. Unmatched junction bases numbered 4, after V lost 3 bases and J lost 4 bases. The CDR3 loop reads CASSFGQGSYEQYF. The CDR3 DNA sequence: TGTGCCAGCAGCTTCGGACAGGGGTCGTACGAGCAGTACTTC.

This chain connects TRBV6-2 or TRBV6-3 to TRBJ2-1; TRBD1 matches at 8 bases. Germline CDR1 is MNHEY and CDR2 is SVGEGT. This CDR3 contains 16 residues. The V segment lost 4 bases and the J segment 0 bases; nucleotides outside the gene matches: 5. CDR3 nucleotide sequence: TGTGCCAGCAGTTCCAAGACAGGGGTCTCCTACAATGAGCAGTTCTTC. It codes for CASSSKTGVSYNEQFF.

This clonotype was seen a few times. This rearrangement joins TRBV12-3 or TRBV12-4 to TRBJ2-7, with D maybe TRBD2 (6 bases). This CDR3 region has 16 residues. V was pared by 4 bases and J by 3 bases, with 19 bases between. In DNA form, the CDR3 reads TGTGCCAGCAGTTGGGCCCTGGGGGGAGGAAGCTACGAGCAGTACTTC. Amino acids: CASSWALGGGSYEQYF.